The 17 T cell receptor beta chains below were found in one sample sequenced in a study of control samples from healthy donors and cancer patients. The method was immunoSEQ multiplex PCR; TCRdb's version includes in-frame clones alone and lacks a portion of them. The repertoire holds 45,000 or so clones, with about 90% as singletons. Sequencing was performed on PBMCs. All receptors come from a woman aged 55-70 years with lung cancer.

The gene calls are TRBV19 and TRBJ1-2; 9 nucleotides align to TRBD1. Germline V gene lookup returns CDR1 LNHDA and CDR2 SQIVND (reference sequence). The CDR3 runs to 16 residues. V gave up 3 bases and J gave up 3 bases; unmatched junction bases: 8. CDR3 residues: CASSISRTGAHYGYTF. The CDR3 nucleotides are TGTGCCAGTAGTATCTCCCGGACAGGGGCGCACTATGGCTACACCTTC.

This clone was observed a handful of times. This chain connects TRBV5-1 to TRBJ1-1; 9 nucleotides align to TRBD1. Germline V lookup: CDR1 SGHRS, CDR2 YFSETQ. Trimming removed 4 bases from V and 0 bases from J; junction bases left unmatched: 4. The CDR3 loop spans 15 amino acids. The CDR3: CASSTWTGVNTEAFF. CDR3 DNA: TGCGCCAGCAGCACCTGGACAGGGGTGAACACTGAAGCTTTCTTT.

The CDR3 here is CASSVDLGEATDTQYF. CDR3 coding DNA: TGTGCCAGCAGCGTAGATCTGGGTGAGGCCACAGATACGCAGTATTTT. The chain couples TRBV9 to TRBJ2-3; D ambiguous. With 0 bases removed from V and 2 bases from J, the gap between germline ends came to 13 bases. Germline loops: CDR1 SGDLS, CDR2 YYNGEE. The CDR3 runs 16 residues.

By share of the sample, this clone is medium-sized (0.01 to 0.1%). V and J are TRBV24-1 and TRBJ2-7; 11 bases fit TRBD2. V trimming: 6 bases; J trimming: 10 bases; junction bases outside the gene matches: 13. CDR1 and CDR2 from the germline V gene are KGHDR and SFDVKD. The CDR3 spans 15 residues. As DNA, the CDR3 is TGTGCCACCAGTTGGGGACTAGCGGATAATACGAGACAGTACTTC. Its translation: CATSWGLADNTRQYF.

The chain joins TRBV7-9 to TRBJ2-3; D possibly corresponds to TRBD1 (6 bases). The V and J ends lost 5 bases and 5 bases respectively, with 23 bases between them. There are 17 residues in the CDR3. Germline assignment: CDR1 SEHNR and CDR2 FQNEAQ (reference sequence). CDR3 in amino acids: CASSERALGALGDTQYF. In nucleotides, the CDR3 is TGTGCCAGCAGCGAACGCGCCCTGGGGGCCTTGGGAGATACGCAGTATTTT.

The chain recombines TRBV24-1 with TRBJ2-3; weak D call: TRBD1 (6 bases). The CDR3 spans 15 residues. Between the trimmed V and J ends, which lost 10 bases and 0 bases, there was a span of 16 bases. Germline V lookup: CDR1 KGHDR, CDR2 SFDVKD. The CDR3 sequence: CATKPRDTSTDTQYF. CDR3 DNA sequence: TGTGCCACGAAACCCCGGGACACGAGCACAGATACGCAGTATTTT.

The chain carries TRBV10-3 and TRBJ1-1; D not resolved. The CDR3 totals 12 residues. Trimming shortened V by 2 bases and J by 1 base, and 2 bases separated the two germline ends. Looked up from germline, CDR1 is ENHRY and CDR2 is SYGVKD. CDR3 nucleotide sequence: TGTGCCATCAGTGAGGCGAACACTGAAGCTTTCTTT. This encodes CAISEANTEAFF.

The CDR3, as DNA: TGTGCCAGTAGTCCAGGGACAGACCTCTCCTACGAGCAGTACTTC. Its protein is CASSPGTDLSYEQYF. The rearrangement joins TRBV19 to TRBJ2-7; 7 positions match TRBD1. Germline CDR1 LNHDA, CDR2 SQIVND (reference sequence). J was trimmed by 0 bases and V by 5 bases; bases with no gene match: 7. The CDR3 length is 15 residues.

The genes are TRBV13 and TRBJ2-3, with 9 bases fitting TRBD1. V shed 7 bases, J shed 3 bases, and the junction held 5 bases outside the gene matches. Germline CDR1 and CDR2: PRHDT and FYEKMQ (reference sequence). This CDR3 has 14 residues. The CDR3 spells CASKRQGGTDTQYF. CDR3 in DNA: TGTGCCAGCAAAAGACAGGGGGGGACAGATACGCAGTATTTT.

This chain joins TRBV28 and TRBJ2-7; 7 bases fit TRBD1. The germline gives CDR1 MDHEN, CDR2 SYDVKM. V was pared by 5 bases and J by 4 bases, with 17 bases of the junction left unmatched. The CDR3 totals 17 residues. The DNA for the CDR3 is TGTGCCAGCAGTCCGCCCAGGGAGTTAGGGGGCGGTTACGAGCAGTACTTC. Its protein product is CASSPPRELGGGYEQYF.

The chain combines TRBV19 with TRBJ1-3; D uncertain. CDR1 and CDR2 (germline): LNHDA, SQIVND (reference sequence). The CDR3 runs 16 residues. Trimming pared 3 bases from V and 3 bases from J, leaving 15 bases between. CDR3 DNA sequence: TGTGCCAGTAGTATCCACGAAGGGCTAGGTGGAAACACCATATATTTT. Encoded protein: CASSIHEGLGGNTIYF.

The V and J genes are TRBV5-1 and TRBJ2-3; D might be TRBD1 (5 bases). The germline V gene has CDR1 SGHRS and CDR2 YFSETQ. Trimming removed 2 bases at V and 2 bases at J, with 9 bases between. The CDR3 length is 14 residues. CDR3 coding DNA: TGCGCCAGCAGCTTTGACAGAACCACAGATACGCAGTATTTT. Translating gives CASSFDRTTDTQYF.

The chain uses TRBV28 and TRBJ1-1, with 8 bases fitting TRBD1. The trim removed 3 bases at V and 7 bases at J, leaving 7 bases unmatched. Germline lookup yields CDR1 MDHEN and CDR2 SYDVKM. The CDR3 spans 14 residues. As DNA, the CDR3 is TGTGCCAGCAGTTTGACAGGGGCCCTGCTTGAAGCTTTCTTT. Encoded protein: CASSLTGALLEAFF. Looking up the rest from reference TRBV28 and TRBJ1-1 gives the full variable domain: DVKVTQSSRYLVKRTGEKVFLECVQDMDHENMFWYRQDPGLGLRLIYFSYDVKMKEKGDIPEGYSVSREKKERFSLILESASTNQTSMYLCASSLTGALLEAFFGQGTRLTVV.

Here the CDR3 DNA reads TGCAGCGTTGAAGAGTCTACTAACTATGGCTACACCTTC. It yields the protein CSVEESTNYGYTF. This sequence joins TRBV29-1 and TRBJ1-2; D is unclear. This CDR3 has 13 amino acids. V lost 0 bases and J 0 bases, leaving 5 bases between the germline ends. From germline, CDR1 is SQVTM and CDR2 ANQGSEA.

The CDR3 reads CASSIRRSGTYEQYF. CDR3 DNA sequence: TGTGCCAGTAGTATACGGCGAAGCGGCACCTACGAGCAGTACTTC. This rearrangement joins TRBV19 to TRBJ2-7; D might be TRBD2 (5 bases). Looked up from germline, CDR1 is LNHDA and CDR2 is SQIVND (reference sequence). Trimming stripped 2 bases from V and 2 bases from J, with 13 bases between. This CDR3 spans 15 amino acids.

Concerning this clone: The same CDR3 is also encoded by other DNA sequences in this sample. The CDR3 sequence: CASSGDRENTEAFF. Here the CDR3 DNA reads TGTGCCAGTAGTGGGGACAGGGAGAACACTGAAGCTTTCTTT. This rearrangement joins TRBV19 to TRBJ1-1; 9 positions match TRBD1. Germline loops: CDR1 LNHDA, CDR2 SQIVND (reference sequence). The CDR3 spans 14 residues. V shed 5 bases and J 1 base; nucleotides not matched to a gene: 2.

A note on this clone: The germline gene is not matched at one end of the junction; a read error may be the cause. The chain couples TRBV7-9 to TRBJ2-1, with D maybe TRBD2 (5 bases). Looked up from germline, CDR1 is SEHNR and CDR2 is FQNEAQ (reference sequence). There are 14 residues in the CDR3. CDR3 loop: CASLPYGNHNEQFF. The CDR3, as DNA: TGCGCGAGCCTCCCCTACGGGAATCACAATGAGCAGTTCTTC. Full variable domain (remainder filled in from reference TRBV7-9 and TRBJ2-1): DTGVSQNPRHKITKRGQNVTFRCDPISEHNRLYWYRQTLGQGPEFLTYFQNEAQLEKSRLLSDRFSAERPKGSFSTLEIQRTEQGDSAMYLCASLPYGNHNEQFFGPGTRLTVL.